Following are 9 T cell receptor beta chains from one sample sequenced in a study of blood T cell repertoires in COVID-19. Libraries were prepared by immunoSEQ multiplex PCR; TCRdb keeps only in-frame clonotypes and omits some of them. The table has about 130,000 clones, 84% seen once. Source material: peripheral blood. These receptor sequences come from a human donor in a cohort sampled during active COVID-19.

CDR3 in DNA: TGTGCCAGCAGCTGGGGCCGGGCCTCTGGAAACACCATATATTTT. Its protein is CASSWGRASGNTIYF. The chain links TRBV3-1 (or the pseudogene TRBV3-2) to TRBJ1-3; tentatively, D is TRBD1 (5 bases). The CDR3 totals 15 residues. Trimming pared 5 bases from V and 0 bases from J, leaving 11 bases between. Germline CDR1 reads LGHDT; CDR2 reads YNNKEL (reference sequence).

V is TRBV19 and J is TRBJ2-2; tentatively, D is TRBD1 (6 bases). Trimming removed 7 bases at V and 1 base at J, with 16 bases between. Germline CDR1 LNHDA, CDR2 SQIVND (reference sequence). This CDR3 has 16 amino acids. Written as DNA, the CDR3 is TGTGCCAGTAAGCTGAACAGGGCATTGAACACCGGGGAGCTGTTTTTT. Protein product: CASKLNRALNTGELFF.

The chain couples TRBV11-2 to TRBJ2-1, with 8 bases lining up with TRBD1. CDR1 is SGHAT, CDR2 FQNNGV, per germline. V lost 5 bases and J lost 2; bases outside the gene matches: 8. The CDR3 runs 16 residues. CDR3 sequence (DNA): TGTGCCAGCAGCCAGAGCCGGGACAGGACCTACAATGAGCAGTTCTTC. Translated, it gives CASSQSRDRTYNEQFF.

This clone was found once. The chain couples TRBV7-9 to TRBJ1-5; D not certain. Trimming left V 5 bases short and J 0 bases short, with 14 bases between. The CDR3 totals 16 residues. The germline V gene has CDR1 SEHNR and CDR2 FQNEAQ (reference sequence). CDR3 loop: CASSEPVTYSNQPQHF. CDR3 in DNA: TGTGCCAGCAGCGAACCCGTCACCTATAGCAATCAGCCCCAGCATTTT.

The chain uses TRBV6-5 and TRBJ2-1; 11 bases fit TRBD2. Losses at the gene ends were 4 bases for V and 6 bases for J; bases not matched to a gene: 2. The CDR3 extends over 14 amino acids. The germline V gene encodes CDR1 MNHEY and CDR2 SVGAGI. CDR3 sequence: CASSFSGGANEQFF. For the CDR3, the DNA is TGTGCCAGCAGTTTTAGCGGGGGGGCCAATGAGCAGTTCTTC.

Only a few counts were recorded for this clone. This rearrangement joins TRBV5-6 to TRBJ2-7; 7 nucleotides match TRBD1. Per the germline V gene, CDR1 is SGHDT and CDR2 is YYEEEE. This CDR3 spans 15 amino acids. J gave up 2 bases and V 0 bases, and 5 bases lay outside the gene matches. CDR3 amino acids: CASSLGTGKPYEQYF. The CDR3 nucleotides read TGTGCCAGCAGCTTGGGGACAGGTAAACCCTACGAGCAGTACTTC.

J is TRBJ2-3 and V is TRBV5-1; 10 nucleotides line up with TRBD2. Looked up from germline, CDR1 is SGHRS and CDR2 is YFSETQ. V was pared by 4 bases and J by 1 base, with 3 bases of the junction left unmatched. The CDR3 covers 15 residues. In nucleotides, the CDR3 is TGCGCCAGCAGCCAAACTAGCGGGGGCACAGATACGCAGTATTTT. Protein sequence: CASSQTSGGTDTQYF.

The V call is TRBV6-5, the J call TRBJ2-3; TRBD1 is a possible D gene (7 bases). This CDR3 has 14 residues. V was cut by 8 bases and J by 3 bases, with 15 bases left in between. CDR1 is MNHEY and CDR2 is SVGAGI in the germline V gene. CDR3: CASQQGTVTDTQYF. The CDR3 nucleotides read TGTGCCAGCCAACAGGGGACTGTTACAGATACGCAGTATTTT.

The rearrangement uses TRBV6-5 and TRBJ1-2, with 7 bases lining up with TRBD1. V gave up 0 bases and J gave up 2 bases; unmatched junction bases: 3. Germline CDR1 MNHEY, CDR2 SVGAGI. CDR3 size: 15 residues. The CDR3 coding sequence is TGTGCCAGCAGTTACTCGATACAGGGGAACTATGGCTACACCTTC. Translated: CASSYSIQGNYGYTF.